These 21 T cell receptor beta chains were all obtained from the same sample, sequenced in a study of shared clonotypes between healthy human individuals. Clones were sequenced by immunoSEQ multiplex PCR, and TCRdb holds only the in-frame ones, with some missing. The table has approximately 2.3 million clones, over 85% seen once. The material sequenced was naive CD4+ T cells from PBMCs. Indicated subset: CD45RA+ positively selected. Receptors originate from a man aged 18 to 29 in good health. Some clones in this sample may be carry-over from other donors' samples.

V gene TRBV18 combines with J gene TRBJ2-6; D is undetermined. V lost 3 bases and J lost 0, with 9 bases in between. There are 16 residues in the CDR3. Germline V gives CDR1 KGHSH, CDR2 LQKENI. CDR3 coding DNA: TGTGCCAGCTCACCGGACGGTCGCTCTGGGGCCAACGTCCTGACTTTC. Its translation: CASSPDGRSGANVLTF.

The V call is TRBV5-1, the J call TRBJ1-2, with D maybe TRBD1 (6 bases). Per the germline V gene, CDR1 is SGHRS and CDR2 is YFSETQ. The CDR3 length is 14 residues. V gave up 4 bases and J gave up 8 bases, with 18 bases separating them. Here the CDR3 reads CASSVQGTPPGYTF. CDR3 sequence (DNA): TGCGCCAGCAGCGTGCAAGGGACACCCCCGGGCTACACCTTC.

The chain combines TRBV5-1 with TRBJ2-1, with TRBD1 identical over 8 bases. Germline-derived CDR1 and CDR2 are SGHRS and YFSETQ. V trimming: 4 bases; J trimming: 2 bases; junction bases outside the gene matches: 5. The CDR3 consists of 15 residues. The CDR3 nucleotides are TGCGCCAGCAGCAACGGACAGGGTGCCTACAATGAGCAGTTCTTC. Amino acids: CASSNGQGAYNEQFF. Combining the CDR3 with reference TRBV5-1 and TRBJ2-1 gives the whole variable domain KAGVTQTPRYLIKTRGQQVTLSCSPISGHRSVSWYQQTPGQGLQFLFEYFSETQRNKGNFPGRFSGRQFSNSRSEMNVSTLELGDSALYLCASSNGQGAYNEQFFGPGTRLTVL.

CDR3 loop: CASRPGTGYSGANVLTF. CDR3 nucleotide sequence: TGTGCCAGTAGACCCGGGACAGGGTACTCTGGGGCCAACGTCCTGACTTTC. J is TRBJ2-6 and V is TRBV19; 9 bases line up with TRBD1. Looked up from germline, CDR1 is LNHDA and CDR2 is SQIVND (reference sequence). V dropped 6 bases and J dropped 0; count of bases not matched to a gene: 6. This CDR3 is built from 17 residues.

The V and J genes are TRBV7-9 and TRBJ2-7, with D unresolved. The length of the CDR3 is 16 residues. V lost 2 bases and J lost 0, with 14 bases in between. Germline CDR1 SEHNR, CDR2 FQNEAQ (reference sequence). The CDR3 loop is CASSLRSPESSYEQYF. The CDR3 DNA reads TGTGCCAGCAGCTTAAGGTCCCCCGAAAGCTCCTACGAGCAGTACTTC.

The chain carries TRBV7-8 and TRBJ2-5; 13 nucleotides match TRBD2. Germline V gene sequence: CDR1 SGHVS, CDR2 FQNEAQ. The length of the CDR3 is 16 residues. J lost 3 bases, V lost 3 bases, and 4 bases had no gene match. The CDR3 is CASSFHGLAGEETQYF. The CDR3 nucleotides read TGTGCCAGCAGCTTTCACGGACTAGCGGGAGAAGAGACCCAGTACTTC.

The rearrangement joins TRBV28 to TRBJ2-3; D gene ambiguous. Trimming removed 3 bases at V and 2 bases at J, with 12 bases between. Germline lookup yields CDR1 MDHEN and CDR2 SYDVKM. CDR3 length: 15 amino acids. The CDR3 DNA follows: TGTGCCAGCAGTTTGTACCGACGCTTCACAGATACGCAGTATTTT. Translation gives CASSLYRRFTDTQYF.

This clone was observed a single time. The V and J genes are TRBV27 and TRBJ2-1; D may be TRBD2 (5 bases). The V gene lost 6 bases and the J gene lost 6 bases, with 12 bases spanning the gap. The germline CDR1 and CDR2 sequences are MNHEY and SMNVEV (reference sequence). This CDR3 comprises 13 residues. The CDR3 protein is CASREERSNEQFF. CDR3 DNA sequence: TGTGCCAGCAGAGAAGAGCGGAGCAATGAGCAGTTCTTC.

The J gene is TRBJ2-7, the V gene TRBV6-5, with 13 bases fitting TRBD2. CDR1 is MNHEY and CDR2 is SVGAGI in the germline V gene. The trim removed 7 bases at V and 6 bases at J, leaving 9 bases unmatched. This CDR3 has 15 residues. CDR3 nucleotide sequence: TGTGCCAGCACGAGAGCCACTAGCGGGAGGGGCGAGCAGTACTTC. Translated: CASTRATSGRGEQYF.

With regard to this clone: Other nucleotide sequences in the sample specify the same CDR3. V gene TRBV5-1 combines with J gene TRBJ1-1; D gene unclear. Between the trimmed V and J ends, which lost 0 bases and 0 bases, there was a span of 6 bases. Germline lookup yields CDR1 SGHRS and CDR2 YFSETQ. This CDR3 region has 14 residues. The CDR3 region is CASSLGGVNTEAFF. The DNA for the CDR3 is TGCGCCAGCAGCTTGGGTGGGGTGAACACTGAAGCTTTCTTT.

The gene calls are TRBV30 and TRBJ1-5, with D perhaps TRBD1 (5 bases). Germline V lookup: CDR1 GTSNPN, CDR2 SVGIG (reference sequence). The CDR3 spans 15 residues. Trimming pared 0 bases from V and 4 bases from J, leaving 13 bases between. CDR3: CAWSVQIGGNQPQHF. CDR3 bases: TGTGCCTGGAGTGTACAGATCGGGGGGAATCAGCCCCAGCATTTT.

The chain combines TRBV2 with TRBJ2-3, with 7 nucleotides matching TRBD1. CDR1 is SNHLY, CDR2 FYNNEI, per germline. Unmatched junction bases numbered 5, after V lost 6 bases and J lost 2 bases. This CDR3 is 14 amino acids long. CDR3 sequence (DNA): TGTGCCAGCAGCCCGACAGGGACCACAGATACGCAGTATTTT. Its translation is CASSPTGTTDTQYF.

The J gene is TRBJ2-5, the V gene TRBV10-3; D is perhaps TRBD1 or TRBD2 (5 bases each). The CDR3 runs to 14 residues. V was cut by 10 bases and J by 5 bases, with 20 bases left in between. The germline CDR1 and CDR2 sequences are ENHRY and SYGVKD. The CDR3 DNA sequence: TGTGCCACACGGGCCGATTTGGGGGTGGAGACCCAGTACTTC. It encodes CATRADLGVETQYF.

V usage is TRBV7-8 and J usage is TRBJ1-5, with no clear D. The germline gives CDR1 SGHVS, CDR2 FQNEAQ. This CDR3 has 15 residues. V lost 5 bases and J lost 6, with 17 bases in between. The DNA of the CDR3 is TGTGCCAGCAGCCCCTATGACGGTACAATTCAGCCCCAGCATTTT. This codes for CASSPYDGTIQPQHF.

The rearrangement links TRBV19 to TRBJ1-2, with 8 bases identical to TRBD1. V lost 7 bases, J lost 6 bases, and 7 bases stayed unmatched. Germline V CDR1 and CDR2: LNHDA, SQIVND (reference sequence). CDR3 length: 13 amino acids. CDR3 bases: TGTGCCAGTACCAACCGGGACAGGCATGGCTACACCTTC. Translated, it gives CASTNRDRHGYTF.

This chain joins TRBV9 and TRBJ2-3, with D possibly matching TRBD1 (6 bases). V lost 1 base and J lost 11, with 17 bases in between. The CDR3 runs to 14 residues. The germline gives CDR1 SGDLS, CDR2 YYNGEE. The CDR3 bases are TGTGCCAGCAGCGTAAAAACGAGGGACACCAAGCAGTATTTT. Protein product: CASSVKTRDTKQYF.

V is TRBV4-2 and J is TRBJ2-7, with D possibly matching TRBD1 (6 bases). The germline V gene encodes CDR1 LGHNA and CDR2 YNFKEQ. CDR3 size: 15 residues. V was shortened by 4 bases and J by 2 bases, with 15 bases between the two germline ends. The CDR3 nucleotides read TGTGCCAGCAGCCGGTCAGGGGTATCCCCCTACGAGCAGTACTTC. Its protein is CASSRSGVSPYEQYF.

The chain joins TRBV5-1 to TRBJ2-1, with D maybe TRBD1 (7 bases). The germline V gene encodes CDR1 SGHRS and CDR2 YFSETQ. The CDR3 totals 15 residues. V was trimmed by 4 bases and J by 8 bases, leaving 19 bases between them. The CDR3 nucleotides read TGCGCCAGCAGCCAACCAACCCAGGGGGGAGATGAGCAGTTCTTC. As protein: CASSQPTQGGDEQFF.

As for this clone: The same CDR3 also results from other DNA sequences found in this sample. DNA for the CDR3: TGTGCCAGCAGTTTACGGCGGGACAGTGAGCTGTTTTTT. Residues: CASSLRRDSELFF. This rearrangement joins TRBV7-3 to TRBJ2-2, with D tentatively TRBD1 (7 bases). The CDR3 extends over 13 amino acids. Looked up from germline, CDR1 is SGHTA and CDR2 is FQGTGA. V lost 6 bases to trimming and J lost 11 bases, with 16 bases between them. Full variable domain (outside the CDR3, taken from reference TRBV7-3 and TRBJ2-2): GAGVSQTPSNKVTEKGKYVELRCDPISGHTALYWYRQSLGQGPEFLIYFQGTGAADDSGLPNDRFFAVRPEGSVSTLKIQRTERGDSAVYLCASSLRRDSELFFGEGSRLTVL.

CDR3 in DNA: TGTGCCAGCAGTTTTAAAGGGGGAACCACTGAAGCTTTCTTT. Its protein product is CASSFKGGTTEAFF. The chain has TRBV27 and TRBJ1-1, with TRBD1 as a possible D gene (6 bases). The V gene's germline CDR1 is MNHEY and CDR2 SMNVEV (reference sequence). The CDR3 totals 14 residues. Trimming stripped 3 bases from V and 4 bases from J, with 12 bases between.

V usage is TRBV27 and J usage is TRBJ1-2; TRBD1 matches 12 bases. With V trimmed by 10 bases and J by 4 bases, 10 bases remained unmatched. The CDR3 contains 15 residues. CDR1 and CDR2 (germline): MNHEY, SMNVEV (reference sequence). CDR3 DNA sequence: TGTGCCACCCGCTTTGGGACAGGGGGCGCCTATGGCTACACCTTC. Residues: CATRFGTGGAYGYTF.